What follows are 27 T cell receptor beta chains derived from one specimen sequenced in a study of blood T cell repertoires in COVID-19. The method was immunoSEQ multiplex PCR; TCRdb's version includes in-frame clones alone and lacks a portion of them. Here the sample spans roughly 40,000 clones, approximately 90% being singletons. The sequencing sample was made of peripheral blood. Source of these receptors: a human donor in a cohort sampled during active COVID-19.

The CDR3 coding sequence is TGTGCCAGCAGCGAGGGACTAGCGGGAGTCAACAATGAGCAGTTCTTC. Encoded protein: CASSEGLAGVNNEQFF. The chain couples TRBV5-6 to TRBJ2-1; 14 bases fit TRBD2. V lost 4 bases, J lost 5 bases, and 5 bases stayed unmatched. Germline CDR1 reads SGHDT; CDR2 reads YYEEEE. The CDR3 covers 16 residues.

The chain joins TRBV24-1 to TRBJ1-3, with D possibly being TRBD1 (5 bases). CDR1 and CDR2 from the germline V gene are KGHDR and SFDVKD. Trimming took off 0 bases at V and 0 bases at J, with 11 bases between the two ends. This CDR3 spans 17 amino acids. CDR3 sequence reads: CATSDLLRGISGNTIYF. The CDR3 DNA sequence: TGTGCCACCAGTGATTTGCTACGGGGGATCTCTGGAAACACCATATATTTT.

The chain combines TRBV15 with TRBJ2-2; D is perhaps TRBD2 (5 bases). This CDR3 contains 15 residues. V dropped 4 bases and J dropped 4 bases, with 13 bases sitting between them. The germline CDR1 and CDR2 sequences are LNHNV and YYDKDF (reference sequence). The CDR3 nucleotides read TGTGCCACCAGCATATCTAGCAGCCTCACCGGGGAGCTGTTTTTT. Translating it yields CATSISSSLTGELFF.

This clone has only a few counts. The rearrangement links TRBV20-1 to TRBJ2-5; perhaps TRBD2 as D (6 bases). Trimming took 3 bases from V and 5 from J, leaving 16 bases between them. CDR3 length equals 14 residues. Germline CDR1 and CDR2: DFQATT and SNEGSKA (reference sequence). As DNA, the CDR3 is TGCAGTGCTAGTGCGGGGAGAGAGTGGGAGACCCAGTACTTC. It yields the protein CSASAGREWETQYF.

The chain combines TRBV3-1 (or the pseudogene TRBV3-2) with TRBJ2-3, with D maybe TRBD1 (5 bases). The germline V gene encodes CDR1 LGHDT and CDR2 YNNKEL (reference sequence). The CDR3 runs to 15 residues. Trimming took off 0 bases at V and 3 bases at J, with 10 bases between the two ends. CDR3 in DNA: TGTGCCAGCAGCCAAGATGGGGCAGCAACAGATACGCAGTATTTT. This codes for CASSQDGAATDTQYF.

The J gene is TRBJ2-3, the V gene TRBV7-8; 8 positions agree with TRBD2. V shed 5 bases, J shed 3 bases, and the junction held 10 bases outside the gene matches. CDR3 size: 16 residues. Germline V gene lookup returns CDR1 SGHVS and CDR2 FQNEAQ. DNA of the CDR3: TGTGCCAGCAGCCGGGGTACGGGAGGGAAGACAGATACGCAGTATTTT. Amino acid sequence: CASSRGTGGKTDTQYF.

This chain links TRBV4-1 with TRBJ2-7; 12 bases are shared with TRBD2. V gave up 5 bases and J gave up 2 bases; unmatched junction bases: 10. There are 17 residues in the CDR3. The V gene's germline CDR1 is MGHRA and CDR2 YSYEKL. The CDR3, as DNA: TGCGCCAGCAGCTGGAGACTAGCGGGAGATTTTCCCTACGAGCAGTACTTC. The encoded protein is CASSWRLAGDFPYEQYF.

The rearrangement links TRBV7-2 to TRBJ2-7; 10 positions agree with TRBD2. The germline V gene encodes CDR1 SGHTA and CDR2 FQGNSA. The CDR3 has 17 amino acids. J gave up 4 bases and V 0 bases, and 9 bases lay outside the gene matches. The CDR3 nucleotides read TGTGCCAGCAGCTTAGCGGGTATCAGCGGGGGGGCTTACGAGCAGTACTTC. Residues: CASSLAGISGGAYEQYF.

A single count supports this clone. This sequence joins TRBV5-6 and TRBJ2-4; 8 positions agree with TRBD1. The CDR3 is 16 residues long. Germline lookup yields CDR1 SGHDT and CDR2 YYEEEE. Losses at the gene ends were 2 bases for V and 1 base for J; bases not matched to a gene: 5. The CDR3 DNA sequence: TGTGCCAGCAGCTTATGGACAGGGCGGGCCAAAAACATTCAGTACTTC. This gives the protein CASSLWTGRAKNIQYF.

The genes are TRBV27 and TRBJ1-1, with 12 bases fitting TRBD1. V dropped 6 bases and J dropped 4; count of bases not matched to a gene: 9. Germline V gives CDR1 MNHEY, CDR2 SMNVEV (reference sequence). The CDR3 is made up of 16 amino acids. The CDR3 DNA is TGTGCCAGCAGACCGGGACAGGGGGCTCTTGGCACTGAAGCTTTCTTT. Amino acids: CASRPGQGALGTEAFF.

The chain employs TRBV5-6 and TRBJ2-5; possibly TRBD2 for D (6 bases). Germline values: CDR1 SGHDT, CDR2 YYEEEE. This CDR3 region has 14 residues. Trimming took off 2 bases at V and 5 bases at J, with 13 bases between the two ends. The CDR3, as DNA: TGTGCCAGCAGCTTTCAAGGGACTGGGGAGACCCAGTACTTC. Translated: CASSFQGTGETQYF.

The CDR3 DNA is TGTGCCAGCAGCTTACGACAGGGCTCGGGCGAGCAGTACTTC. Protein sequence: CASSLRQGSGEQYF. The V call is TRBV7-6, the J call TRBJ2-7; 7 nucleotides agree with TRBD1. Germline CDR1 is SGHVS and CDR2 is FNYEAQ. The V segment lost 2 bases and the J segment 6 bases; nucleotides outside the gene matches: 7. CDR3 size: 14 residues.

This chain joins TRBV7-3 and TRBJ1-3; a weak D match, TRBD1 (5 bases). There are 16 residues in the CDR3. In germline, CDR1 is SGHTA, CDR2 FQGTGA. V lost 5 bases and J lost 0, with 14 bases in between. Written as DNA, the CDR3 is TGTGCCAGCAGCCCCCGAACAGGTTCCTCTGGAAACACCATATATTTT. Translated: CASSPRTGSSGNTIYF.

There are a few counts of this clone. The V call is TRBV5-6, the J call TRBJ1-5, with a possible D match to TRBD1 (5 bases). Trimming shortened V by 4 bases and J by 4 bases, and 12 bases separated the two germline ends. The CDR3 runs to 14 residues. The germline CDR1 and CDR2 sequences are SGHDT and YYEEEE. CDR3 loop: CASSQAGGNQPQHF. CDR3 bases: TGTGCCAGCAGCCAAGCGGGGGGGAATCAGCCCCAGCATTTT.

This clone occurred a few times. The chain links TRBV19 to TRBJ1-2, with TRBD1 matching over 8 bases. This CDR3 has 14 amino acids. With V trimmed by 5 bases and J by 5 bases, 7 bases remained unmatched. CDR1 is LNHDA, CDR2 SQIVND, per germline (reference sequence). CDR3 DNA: TGTGCCAGTAGTTTCGGACAGGGTGGATATGGCTACACCTTC. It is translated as CASSFGQGGYGYTF. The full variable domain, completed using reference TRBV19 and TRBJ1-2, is DGGITQSPKYLFRKEGQNVTLSCEQNLNHDAMYWYRQDPGQGLRLIYYSQIVNDFQKGDIAEGYSVSREKKESFPLTVTSAQKNPTAFYLCASSFGQGGYGYTFGSGTRLTVV.

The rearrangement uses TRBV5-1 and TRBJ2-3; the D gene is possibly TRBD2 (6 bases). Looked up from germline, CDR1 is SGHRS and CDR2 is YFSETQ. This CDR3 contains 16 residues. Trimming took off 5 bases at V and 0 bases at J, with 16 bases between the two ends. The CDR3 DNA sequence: TGCGCCAGCAGGGAGGGTTTCGGAACTAGCACAGATACGCAGTATTTT. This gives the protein CASREGFGTSTDTQYF. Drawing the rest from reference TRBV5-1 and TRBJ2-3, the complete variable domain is KAGVTQTPRYLIKTRGQQVTLSCSPISGHRSVSWYQQTPGQGLQFLFEYFSETQRNKGNFPGRFSGRQFSNSRSEMNVSTLELGDSALYLCASREGFGTSTDTQYFGPGTRLTVL.

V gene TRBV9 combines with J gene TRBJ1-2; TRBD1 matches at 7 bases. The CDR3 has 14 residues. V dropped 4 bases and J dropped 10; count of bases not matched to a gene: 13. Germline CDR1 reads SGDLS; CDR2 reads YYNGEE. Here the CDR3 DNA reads TGTGCCAGCAGCCCGCAGGGGGACCTTATGCCCTACACCTTC. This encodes CASSPQGDLMPYTF.

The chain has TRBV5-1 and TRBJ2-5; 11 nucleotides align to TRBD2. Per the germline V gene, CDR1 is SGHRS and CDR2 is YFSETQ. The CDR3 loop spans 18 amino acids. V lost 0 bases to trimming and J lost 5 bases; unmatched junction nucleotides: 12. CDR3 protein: CASSLAASGRTLWETQYF. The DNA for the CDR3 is TGCGCCAGCAGCTTGGCGGCTAGCGGGAGGACCCTGTGGGAGACCCAGTACTTC.

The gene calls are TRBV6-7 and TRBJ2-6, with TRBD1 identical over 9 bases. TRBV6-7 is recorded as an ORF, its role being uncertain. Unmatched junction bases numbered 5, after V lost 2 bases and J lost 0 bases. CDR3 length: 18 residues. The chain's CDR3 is CASSYGDRARSGANVLTF. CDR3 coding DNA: TGTGCCAGCAGTTACGGGGACAGGGCCCGCTCTGGGGCCAACGTCCTGACTTTC.

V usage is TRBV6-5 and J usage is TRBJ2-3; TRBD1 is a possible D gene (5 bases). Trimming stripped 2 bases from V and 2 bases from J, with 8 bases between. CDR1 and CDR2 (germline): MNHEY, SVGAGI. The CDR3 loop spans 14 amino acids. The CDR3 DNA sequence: TGTGCCAGCAGTTACAGGGGTTTCACAGATACGCAGTATTTT. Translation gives CASSYRGFTDTQYF.

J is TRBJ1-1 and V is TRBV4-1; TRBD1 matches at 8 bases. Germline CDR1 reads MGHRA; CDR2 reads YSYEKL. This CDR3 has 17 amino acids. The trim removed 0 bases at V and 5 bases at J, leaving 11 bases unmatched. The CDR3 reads CASSQEVPDRVWTEAFF. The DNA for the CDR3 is TGCGCCAGCAGCCAAGAAGTCCCGGACAGGGTTTGGACTGAAGCTTTCTTT.

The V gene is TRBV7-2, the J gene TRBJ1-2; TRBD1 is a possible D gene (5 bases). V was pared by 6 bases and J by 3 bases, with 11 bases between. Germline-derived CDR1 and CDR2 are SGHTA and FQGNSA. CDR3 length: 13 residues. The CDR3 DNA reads TGTGCCAGCAGAGGTCTAGGGGACTATGGCTACACCTTC. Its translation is CASRGLGDYGYTF.

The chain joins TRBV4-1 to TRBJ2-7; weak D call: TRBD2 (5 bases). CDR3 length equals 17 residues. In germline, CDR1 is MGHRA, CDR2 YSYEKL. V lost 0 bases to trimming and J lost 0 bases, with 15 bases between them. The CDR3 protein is CASSQEGAALSSYEQYF. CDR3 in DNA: TGCGCCAGCAGCCAAGAGGGAGCAGCCCTAAGCTCCTACGAGCAGTACTTC.

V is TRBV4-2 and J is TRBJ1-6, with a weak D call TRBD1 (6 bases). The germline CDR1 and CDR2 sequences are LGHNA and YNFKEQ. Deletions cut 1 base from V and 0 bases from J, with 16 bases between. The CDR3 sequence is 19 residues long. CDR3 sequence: CASSQGRDTRTSYNSPLHF. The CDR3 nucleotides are TGTGCCAGCAGCCAAGGCCGGGACACCAGAACCTCCTATAATTCACCCCTCCACTTT.

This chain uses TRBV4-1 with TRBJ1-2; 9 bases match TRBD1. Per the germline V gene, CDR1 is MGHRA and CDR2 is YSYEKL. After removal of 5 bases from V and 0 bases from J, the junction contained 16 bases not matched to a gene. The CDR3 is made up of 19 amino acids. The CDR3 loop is CASSEPGTGRLGTNYGYTF. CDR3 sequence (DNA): TGCGCCAGCAGCGAACCCGGGACAGGGCGACTAGGGACTAACTATGGCTACACCTTC.

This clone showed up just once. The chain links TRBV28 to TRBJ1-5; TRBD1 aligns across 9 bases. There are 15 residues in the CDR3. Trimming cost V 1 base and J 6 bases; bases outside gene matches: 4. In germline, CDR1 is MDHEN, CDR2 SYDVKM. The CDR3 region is CASSLYTGGGQPQHF. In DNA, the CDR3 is TGTGCCAGCAGTTTATACACAGGGGGCGGTCAGCCCCAGCATTTT.

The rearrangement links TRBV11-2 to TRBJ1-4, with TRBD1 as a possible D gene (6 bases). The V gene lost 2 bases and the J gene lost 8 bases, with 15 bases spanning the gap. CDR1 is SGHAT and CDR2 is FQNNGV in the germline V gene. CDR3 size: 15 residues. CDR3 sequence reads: CASSLSDSLTEKLFF. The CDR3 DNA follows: TGTGCCAGCAGCTTATCGGACAGCCTAACCGAAAAACTGTTTTTT.